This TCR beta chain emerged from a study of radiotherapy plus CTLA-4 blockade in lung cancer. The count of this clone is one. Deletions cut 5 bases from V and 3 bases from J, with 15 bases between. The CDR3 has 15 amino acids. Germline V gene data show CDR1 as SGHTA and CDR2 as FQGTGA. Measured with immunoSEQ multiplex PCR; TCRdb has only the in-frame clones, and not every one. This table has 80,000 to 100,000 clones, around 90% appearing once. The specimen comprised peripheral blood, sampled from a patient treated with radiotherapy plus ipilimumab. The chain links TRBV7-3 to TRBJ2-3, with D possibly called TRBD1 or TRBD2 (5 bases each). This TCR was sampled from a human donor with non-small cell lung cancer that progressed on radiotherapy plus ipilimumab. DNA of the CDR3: TGTGCCAGCAGCCCGGGGAGCAGGGCGACAGATACGCAGTATTTT. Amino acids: CASSPGSRATDTQYF.